This T cell receptor (beta chain) was sequenced during a study of blood T cell repertoires in COVID-19. Study at large: Some COVID-19 samples were acute and others convalescent; all came from the United States, Italy and Spain. The cDNA or gDNA used as material had been derived from T cells, B-cell-depleted T cells, or PBMCs.

This CDR3 has 15 amino acids. V lost 4 bases and J lost 4, with 17 bases in between. Germline values: CDR1 MNHNY, CDR2 SVGAGI (reference sequence). In the source study's methods: Reference gene primers were amplified, and this amplification served to estimate nucleated cell counts. The protocol was immunoSEQ multiplex PCR, while the TCRdb copy is restricted to in-frame clones and leaves out a portion. V and J calls and clone size are as listed in that table; D and trimming were resolved from the DNA. This sample carries 150,000 or so clones, 75% to 90% of them seen once, and the ten largest clones take approximately 0.5%. This clone was detected once.

The sequencing sample was made of peripheral blood. The chain joins TRBV6-6 to TRBJ2-7; possibly TRBD2 for D (6 bases). The clonotype comes from a man aged 55 to 70 with acute or convalescent COVID-19. CDR3 in amino acids: CASSSTHRGGYEQYF. As DNA, the CDR3 is TGTGCCAGCAGTTCTACACATCGAGGAGGGTACGAGCAGTACTTC.